This T cell receptor (beta chain) was observed in a study of STAT5B mutations in CD4+ large granular lymphocyte leukemia. Points from the study as a whole: Data were not HLA-matched across samples. Compared with healthy controls (2/35), patient top clones favored TRBV06 (8/27). About 25% of private leukemic clonotypes occurred rarely in other patients' non-leukemic repertoires.

Germline V gives CDR1 SGDLS, CDR2 YYNGEE. The CDR3 has 14 residues. V lost 3 bases and J 6 bases, leaving 15 bases between the germline ends. Assay: immunoSEQ multiplex PCR; the TCRdb copy retains only in-frame clones and omits some. Of about 20,000 clones listed, 82% are singletons. A word on this clone: Its antigen remains unidentified.

The rearrangement joins TRBV9 to TRBJ2-5; D remains ambiguous. The receptor was derived from a human donor in good health. Sample: CD4+ T cells from blood buffy coats. The CDR3 region is CASSAQPTAKTQYF. DNA of the CDR3: TGTGCCAGCAGCGCCCAACCCACGGCAAAGACCCAGTACTTC. The entire variable domain, with the rest obtained from reference TRBV9 and TRBJ2-5, is as follows: DSGVTQTPKHLITATGQRVTLRCSPRSGDLSVYWYQQSLDQGLQFLIQYYNGEERAKGNILERFSAQQFPDLHSELNLSSLELGDSALYFCASSAQPTAKTQYFGPGTRLLVL.